The present T cell receptor (beta chain) was sequenced within a study of T cell responses to AZD1222 COVID-19 vaccine. Profiled with immunoSEQ multiplex PCR; TCRdb holds only in-frame clones, not every one. Of about 170,000 clones detected, more than 80% appear once; the ten largest clones hold approximately 2.5%. Trimming cost V 5 bases and J 3 bases, with 11 bases left between them. The length of the CDR3 is 14 residues. The germline V gene has CDR1 SGHRS and CDR2 YFSETQ. The study's findings and limits: Clonal diversity may have been underestimated, and the donors were mostly white British, with more females than males. Repertoires were obtained only post-peak T cell response. Spike as a whole was targeted by vaccine-associated CD4 TCRs, dominant at 160-218 and 743-854. Baseline seropositives among AZD1222 recipients totaled only five or six.

Comment on this clone: Its antigen is as yet unknown.

The sequence was collected from an adult in good health. The V call is TRBV5-1, the J call TRBJ2-2, with D possibly matching TRBD1 (5 bases). The specimen comprised peripheral blood, sampled on day 0 of AZD1222 vaccination. The chain's CDR3 is CASRGLEDTGELFF. As DNA, the CDR3 is TGCGCCAGCAGGGGGCTAGAAGACACCGGGGAGCTGTTTTTT. The full variable domain, in which reference TRBV5-1 and TRBJ2-2 provide the parts outside the CDR3, is KAGVTQTPRYLIKTRGQQVTLSCSPISGHRSVSWYQQTPGQGLQFLFEYFSETQRNKGNFPGRFSGRQFSNSRSEMNVSTLELGDSALYLCASRGLEDTGELFFGEGSRLTVL.